This T cell receptor (beta chain) was captured by sequencing in a study of CD8+ T cells in alopecia areata. In the study overall: At a dose of 5 to 10 mg twice daily, oral tofacitinib was given to treated patients. Study-wide findings and caveats: Only one nonresponder was present, which leaves the link between baseline CD8+ expansion and response uncertain.

CDR1 MGHRA and CDR2 YSYEKL come from the germline V gene. Trimming stripped 3 bases from V and 10 bases from J, with 13 bases between. This CDR3 is built from 13 residues. Sequencing templates came from extracted RNA that was reverse transcribed into cDNA. Clones were sequenced by immunoSEQ multiplex PCR, and TCRdb holds only the in-frame ones, with some missing. The data show 60,000 to 90,000 clones, approximately 66% seen once. The treatment is: oral pan-JAK inhibitor, 5-10 mg twice daily. The sorting of PBMCs gave CD4+ and CD8+ T cells. This clone has a handful of counts. No antigen is known for it. The clonotype was recovered from a human donor with alopecia areata. The rearrangement uses TRBV4-1 and TRBJ2-1, with a possible D match to TRBD1 (6 bases). The source material was CD8+ T cells sorted from blood, sampled at week 24, from a patient treated with tofacitinib. This CDR3 reads CASSQEAGTEQFF. Written as DNA, the CDR3 is TGCGCCAGCAGCCAGGAAGCCGGGACAGAGCAGTTCTTC.